The rows below give T cell receptor beta chains drawn from one sample of a study of T cells in narcolepsy. Sequencing used immunoSEQ multiplex PCR; TCRdb keeps in-frame clones, though not all of them. The table records tens of thousands of clones, more than 70% of them present only once. Input material: memory (CD45RA-) CD4+ T cells from blood. All receptors come from a human donor in good health. CDR3s include the opening cysteine and the closing phenylalanine or tryptophan. D genes are given only for firm matches.

>.|TRBV10-3
CAIRGEKGRVAAGYEQYF
>TRBD2|TRBV27
CASRRTSGQETQYF
>.|TRBV7-2
CASSPGGINYGYTF
>.|TRBV28
CASSLGVQPQHF
>.|TRBV5-4
CASRPRGATETQYF
>.|TRBV7-3
CASSPRHAENIQYF
>.|TRBV6-1
CASSEDRVTEAFF
>.|TRBV27
CASSPKVGLNYGYTF
>TRBD2|TRBV7-3
CASSLNPLAADTGELFF
>.|TRBV20-1
CSARENIQYF
>.|TRBV28
CASSRAFSGANVLTF
>.|TRBV6-1
CASSPGAFSYNEQFF
>.|TRBV10-1
CASSEGGNQPQHF
>TRBD2|TRBV5-1
CASSPRASGSIEQFF
>.|TRBV5-5
CASSLLALAYYNEQFF
>.|TRBV4-2
CASSQASRELFF
>TRBD2|TRBV5-6
CASSLGPGGTGELFF
>.|TRBV5-8
CASSLIGLWDSNQPQHF
>.|TRBV6-1
CASSRSETVFGYTF
>.|TRBV15
CATRMRGSGPLLGYTF
>TRBD2|TRBV5-1
CASSWPRGGENTGELFF
>TRBD2|TRBV9
CASSVGGGGATRDTQYF
>.|TRBV9
CASSKGGQPNYGYTF
>TRBD2|TRBV4-1
CASSQSGLAGTDTQYF
>.|TRBV30
CACHPGAEVGGYTF
>TRBD2|TRBV6-6
CASSSFAGVPREQFF
>TRBD1|TRBV5-1
CASSLEARTGVSYNEQFF
>.|TRBV29-1
CSTGLSGNEQFF
>TRBD1|TRBV7-8
CASSLFGTGYNEQFF
>.|TRBV5-4
CASNDQIGVPGGYTF
>.|TRBV4-2
CASSNQGLGGNTEAFF
>TRBD2|TRBV10-2
CASSITTGGPSYEQYF
>TRBD1|TRBV19
CASSIGKGQGVPAFF
>.|TRBV5-4
CASSLAGRSNTGELFF
>TRBD2|TRBV10-2
CASSERGTSRVKQYF
>TRBD1|TRBV6-5
CASWDSQANYGYTF
>.|TRBV7-9
CASSSTQDGGYTF
>.|TRBV21-1
CASSTQQGSYHEQYF
>.|TRBV9
CASSTRVGDLLHF
>TRBD2|TRBV5-1
CASSLEGSGEQFF
>TRBD1|TRBV2
CASSGTGGYEQYF
>TRBD1|TRBV19
CASISGTANTGELFF
>TRBD1|TRBV9
CASSEQGAGTEAFF
>TRBD1|TRBV29-1
CSAIQGVSNEKLFF
>.|TRBV20-1
CSASRVNEQFF
>.|TRBV7-9
CASSSLVSGYEQYF
>.|TRBV7-2
CASSQGAGGNQPQHF
>.|TRBV28
CASSLSLGTAYEQYF
>.|TRBV7-3
CASSRLAQTRGNEQFF
>.|TRBV7-9
CASSLSRVNTEAFF
>TRBD1|TRBV7-9
CASSNRDSLQRELFF
>.|TRBV9
CASSVRGNSPLHF
>TRBD1|TRBV5-6
CASSPGTENTEAFF
>TRBD1|TRBV19
CASSMWQGDSPLHF
>TRBD2|TRBV13
CASSSSNRGRTDTQYF